These 20 T cell receptor beta chains were sequenced from one sample in a study of T cell clonality in common variable immunodeficiency. Assay: immunoSEQ multiplex PCR; the TCRdb copy retains only in-frame clones and omits some. In total the sample includes more than 55,000 clones, none of them seen once. Specimen: peripheral blood mononuclear cells. The origin of the receptors is a person aged 18 to 70 in good health.

In its sample, this clone was seen many times. Read coverage stops 3 residues before the CDR3 terminus; the germline J gene supplies the remainder. The rearrangement links TRBV19 to TRBJ2-7, with 9 bases identical to TRBD2. This CDR3 has 15 amino acids. Per germline, CDR1 LNHDA and CDR2 SQIVND (reference sequence). V lost 3 bases, J lost 2 bases, and 5 bases stayed unmatched. The part of the CDR3 DNA that was read is TGTGCCAGTAGTATTGGGCTAGCGGGAACCTACGAG. Its translation: CASSIGLAGTYE. The whole CDR3 reads CASSIGLAGTYEQYF.

Many counts were recorded for this clone. The CDR3 loop reads CAWSTGYTEAFF. The DNA read from the CDR3 is TGTGCCTGGAGTACAGGGTACACTGAA. V usage is TRBV30 and J usage is TRBJ1-1; perhaps TRBD1 as D (6 bases). The read gets to within 3 residues of the CDR3 end, and the germline J gene fills in the rest. Trimming left V 2 bases short and J 3 bases short, with 7 bases between. Looked up from germline, CDR1 is GTSNPN and CDR2 is SVGIG (reference sequence). The length of the CDR3 is 12 residues.

Many counts were recorded for this clone. The sequenced fragment ends 3 residues before the CDR3 boundary, so the rest is inferred from the germline J gene. The J gene is TRBJ1-5, the V gene TRBV19; D is unclear. V was shortened by 0 bases and J by 4 bases, with 4 bases between the two germline ends. The CDR3 extends over 13 amino acids. Germline CDR1 and CDR2: LNHDA and SQIVND (reference sequence). The covered CDR3 bases are TGTGCCAGTAGTATAGATCTGAATCAGCCC. Translation gives CASSIDLNQP. The entire CDR3 sequence reads CASSIDLNQPQHF.

This clone was detected many times. Sequencing ends 3 residues short of the CDR3 end; the germline J gene provides the rest. The V gene is TRBV28, the J gene TRBJ2-7; D possibly corresponds to TRBD1 (6 bases). Germline CDR1 is MDHEN and CDR2 is SYDVKM. The CDR3 spans 14 residues. V shed 5 bases and J shed 3 bases, with 14 bases lying between them. The covered CDR3 bases are TGTGCCAGCAGTGGACAGCCTTCCGGCTACGAG. Translated: CASSGQPSGYE. The entire CDR3 reads CASSGQPSGYEQYF.

In this sample, this clone turned up many times. Sequencing ends 3 residues short of the CDR3 end; the germline J gene provides the rest. The chain recombines TRBV6-8 with TRBJ2-1; 14 nucleotides agree with TRBD2. CDR1 MNHGY and CDR2 SAAAGT come from the germline V gene. The CDR3 has 14 amino acids. The CDR3 is CGDTSGTSGSEQFF. The sequenced part of the CDR3 DNA is TGTGGAGATACTTCCGGGACTAGCGGGAGTGAG.

This clone was observed at least ten times. The missing CDR3 end, 3 residues past where the read stops, is filled in from the germline J gene. The genes are TRBV5-1 and TRBJ1-1; a weak D match, TRBD1 (6 bases). Per germline, CDR1 SGHRS and CDR2 YFSETQ. CDR3 size: 14 residues. Trimming cost V 4 bases and J 4 bases, with 14 bases left between them. The DNA read from the CDR3 is TGCGCCAGCAGCGTTCAGGGGTTGGGCACTGAA. Amino acids: CASSVQGLGTE. The full CDR3 protein reads CASSVQGLGTEAFF.

Ten or more counts support this clone. The sequenced fragment ends 3 residues before the CDR3 boundary, so the rest is inferred from the germline J gene. The chain joins TRBV10-1 to TRBJ1-5; D is undetermined. There are 16 residues in the CDR3. Germline CDR1 is WNHNN and CDR2 is SYGVQD (reference sequence). V lost 5 bases, J lost 1 base, and 15 bases lay in between. CDR3 protein: CASSPPGSRSNQPQHF. CDR3 bases read: TGCGCCAGCAGTCCCCCCGGGTCAAGAAGCAATCAGCCC.

This clone was picked up many times. The read ends 3 residues shy of where the CDR3 ends; the end is completed using the germline J gene. V is TRBV5-8 and J is TRBJ2-7; D is unresolved. Between the trimmed V and J ends, which lost 1 base and 5 bases, there was a span of 13 bases. Germline loops: CDR1 SGHTS, CDR2 YDEGEE. CDR3 length equals 14 residues. This CDR3 is CASSLIGPGDEQYF. Incomplete CDR3 DNA: TGTGCCAGCAGCTTGATTGGCCCTGGTGACGAG.

This clone was counted many times. The read ends 3 residues early relative to the CDR3; the germline J gene fills the gap. This chain joins TRBV19 and TRBJ1-5; no reliable D call. Looked up from germline, CDR1 is LNHDA and CDR2 is SQIVND (reference sequence). The V end was cut by 3 bases, the J end by 0 bases, with 6 bases between. There are 14 residues in the CDR3. Partial CDR3 DNA: TGTGCCAGTAGTATTCTAAATAGCAATCAGCCC. Its protein product is CASSILNSNQP. The entire CDR3 sequence reads CASSILNSNQPQHF.

This clone was picked up many times. Read coverage stops 3 residues before the CDR3 terminus; the germline J gene supplies the remainder. The chain is built from TRBV20-1 and TRBJ2-3, with a tentative D call TRBD2 (5 bases). Trimming cost V 1 base and J 3 bases, with 26 bases left between them. The CDR3 runs 19 residues. Per germline, CDR1 DFQATT and CDR2 SNEGSKA (reference sequence). CDR3 amino acids: CSARAVDHVDSRTTDTQYF. CDR3 DNA, as far as it was read: TGCAGTGCTAGAGCTGTCGACCACGTGGACTCAAGGACTACAGATACG.

In regard to this clone: With the read ending 3 residues before the CDR3 end, the germline J gene is used to fill in that end. V is TRBV7-6 and J is TRBJ1-1, with 8 bases aligning to TRBD1. J lost 4 bases, V lost 5 bases, and 6 bases had no gene match. The CDR3 covers 14 residues. CDR1 and CDR2 (germline): SGHVS, FNYEAQ. The covered CDR3 bases are TGTGCCAGCAGCCCAGGACAGGGAGGCACTGAA. Translated, it gives CASSPGQGGTE. The complete CDR3 sequence is CASSPGQGGTEAFF.

This clone was detected ten times or more. With the read ending 3 residues before the CDR3 end, the germline J gene is used to fill in that end. The V call is TRBV6-2 or TRBV6-3, the J call TRBJ2-1; D perhaps matches TRBD2 (7 bases). In germline, CDR1 is MNHEY, CDR2 SVGEGT. Between the trimmed V and J ends, which lost 5 bases and 9 bases, there was a span of 23 bases. There are 16 residues in the CDR3. The CDR3 loop is CASSIREQGRGGEQFF. CDR3 bases read: TGTGCCAGCAGTATAAGAGAACAGGGAAGGGGGGGTGAG.

This clone occurred many times. The read ends 3 residues shy of where the CDR3 ends; the end is completed using the germline J gene. The J gene is TRBJ1-1, the V gene TRBV30; D gene unclear. The CDR3 consists of 15 residues. V was cut by 1 base and J by 4 bases, with 16 bases left in between. CDR1 and CDR2 (germline): GTSNPN, SVGIG (reference sequence). CDR3 DNA (partial): TGTGCCTGGAGTGGGAAGGGCCTCGTGGGCACTGAA. Its translation: CAWSGKGLVGTE. The entire CDR3 reads CAWSGKGLVGTEAFF.

This clone was seen at least ten times. From the germline J gene comes the end of the CDR3, since the read stops 3 residues before it. V usage is TRBV10-1 and J usage is TRBJ2-7, with 8 bases fitting TRBD1. The CDR3 totals 15 residues. Germline V CDR1 and CDR2: WNHNN, SYGVQD (reference sequence). J lost 0 bases, V lost 3 bases, and 4 bases had no gene match. CDR3 loop: CASSDGQGSSYEQYF. The CDR3 bases that were read are TGCGCCAGCAGTGATGGACAGGGAAGCTCCTACGAG.

A word on this clone: Read data end 3 residues before the CDR3 end; the end is taken from the germline J gene. The rearrangement links TRBV2 to TRBJ1-2, with TRBD1 matching 9 bases. The germline V gene encodes CDR1 SNHLY and CDR2 FYNNEI. The CDR3 spans 15 residues. The covered CDR3 bases are TGTGCCAGCAGTGAAAGTCCACAGGGGGCGGAGGGC. It yields the protein CASSESPQGAEG. The complete CDR3 sequence is CASSESPQGAEGYTF.

This clone was recorded many times. Sequencing ends 3 residues short of the CDR3 end; the germline J gene provides the rest. This chain joins TRBV7-9 and TRBJ1-2, with D possibly being TRBD1 (5 bases). The CDR3 is made up of 13 amino acids. Per germline, CDR1 SEHNR and CDR2 FQNEAQ (reference sequence). Incomplete CDR3 DNA: TGTGCCAGCAGCTTAGGCGGCAGGGAAGGC. This translates into CASSLGGREG. The entire CDR3 reads CASSLGGREGYTF.

This clone was counted a few times. The read terminates 3 residues ahead of where the CDR3 ends, so the germline J gene completes it. V usage is TRBV2 and J usage is TRBJ1-6; unclear D gene. Germline V gene sequence: CDR1 SNHLY, CDR2 FYNNEI. The CDR3 has 15 residues. The V gene lost 3 bases and the J gene lost 10 bases, with 16 bases spanning the gap. The CDR3 DNA, read in part, is TGTGCCAGCAGTGACCTGGAGGGTAGGAGCTCACCC. This encodes CASSDLEGRSSP. From start to end, the CDR3 is CASSDLEGRSSPLHF.

Ten or more counts support this clone. The read terminates 3 residues ahead of where the CDR3 ends, so the germline J gene completes it. This rearrangement joins TRBV13 to TRBJ2-3, with 8 bases aligning to TRBD1. CDR3 size: 15 residues. Germline CDR1 and CDR2: PRHDT and FYEKMQ (reference sequence). Trimming removed 5 bases from V and 3 bases from J; junction bases left unmatched: 7. This chain's CDR3 is CASSPPDRVTDTQYF. The covered CDR3 bases are TGTGCCAGCAGCCCCCCGGACAGGGTGACAGATACG.

This clone came up many times. CDR3 DNA (partial): TGTGCCAGCAGCTTAGGGTGGGCGGGTGAG. Translating it yields CASSLGWAGE. The whole CDR3 protein is CASSLGWAGEQFF. The chain has TRBV7-2 and TRBJ2-1, with D maybe TRBD2 (5 bases). The sequenced fragment ends 3 residues before the CDR3 boundary, so the rest is inferred from the germline J gene. The CDR3 sequence is 13 residues long. CDR1 SGHTA and CDR2 FQGNSA come from the germline V gene. V was pared by 1 base and J by 9 bases, with 10 bases between.

This clone was seen many times. The sequence runs out 3 residues before the end of the CDR3; the remainder is reconstructed from the germline J gene. The same CDR3 is also encoded by other DNA sequences in this sample. The J gene is TRBJ1-4, the V gene TRBV19; no reliable D call. The length of the CDR3 is 14 residues. Deletions cut 4 bases from V and 0 bases from J, with 6 bases between. Looked up from germline, CDR1 is LNHDA and CDR2 is SQIVND (reference sequence). Partial CDR3 DNA: TGTGCCAGTAGTAGGCAGGCAACTAATGAAAAA. Translation gives CASSRQATNEK. The whole CDR3 is CASSRQATNEKLFF.